This is a list of T cell receptor beta chains from one sample in a study of blood T cell repertoires in COVID-19. TCRdb's table, derived via immunoSEQ multiplex PCR, lists solely in-frame clones and lacks some. The profile covers tens of thousands of clones, with around 87% appearing a single time and 8% taken by the ten largest. The sample consisted of peripheral blood. The receptors stem from a man older than 75 with active or convalescent COVID-19. Both conserved end residues are part of each CDR3. The D gene is left open where the match is weak. Clone size is given for some rows only: seen once, a few or many times, or a class if the clone is expanded.

d_call,j_call,v_call,clone_size,cdr3_aa,cdr3_nt
NA,TRBJ1-1,TRBV12-3/TRBV12-4,once,CASSLTVNTEAFF,TGTGCCAGCAGTCTGACAGTGAACACTGAAGCTTTCTTT
NA,TRBJ1-2,TRBV2,few,CASSQVNYGYTF,TGTGCCAGCAGTCAGGTTAACTATGGCTACACCTTC
TRBD1,TRBJ1-6,TRBV5-1,NA,CASSEDRVNSPLHF,TGCGCCAGCAGCGAGGACAGGGTAAATTCACCCCTCCACTTT
NA,TRBJ1-6,TRBV6-5,NA,CASSAQGSNSPLHF,TGTGCCAGCAGCGCCCAGGGGTCCAATTCACCCCTCCACTTT
NA,TRBJ2-5,TRBV29-1,NA,CSVEGKPDMETQYF,TGCAGCGTTGAAGGCAAACCAGATATGGAGACCCAGTACTTC
NA,TRBJ1-2,TRBV29-1,once,CSVEQGNNYGYTF,TGCAGCGTTGAACAGGGAAATAACTATGGCTACACCTTC
NA,TRBJ1-5,TRBV30,NA,CAWSSSQGTGNQPQHF,TGTGCCTGGAGTTCGTCCCAGGGGACGGGCAATCAGCCCCAGCATTTT
NA,TRBJ1-1,TRBV4-1,NA,CASSRRSAAEAFF,TGCGCCAGCAGCCGCCGCTCCGCGGCTGAAGCTTTCTTT
NA,TRBJ1-4,TRBV7-2,NA,CASNRGDSTNEKLFF,TGTGCCAGCAATAGGGGCGATTCAACTAATGAAAAACTGTTTTTT
NA,TRBJ1-1,TRBV18,NA,CASRPGQTTEAFF,TGTGCCAGCCGCCCCGGACAAACCACTGAAGCTTTCTTT
TRBD1,TRBJ2-1,TRBV3-1/TRBV3-2,NA,CASSQGRGLEQFF,TGTGCCAGCAGCCAAGGCAGGGGGCTTGAGCAGTTCTTC